This passage covers 25 T cell receptor beta chains from one sample sequenced in a study of blood T cell repertoires in COVID-19. The table came from immunoSEQ multiplex PCR; TCRdb's copy has only in-frame clones and leaves some out. The table has roughly 160,000 clones, roughly 87% seen once. The sample consisted of PBMCs or T cells enriched from blood (not recorded which). The receptors here all came from a woman aged 45-60 years who had recovered from COVID-19.

V gene TRBV19 combines with J gene TRBJ2-3, with D unresolved. V lost 5 bases to trimming and J lost 0 bases, with 9 bases between them. Germline CDR1 reads LNHDA; CDR2 reads SQIVND (reference sequence). The CDR3 contains 14 residues. The CDR3 DNA is TGTGCCAGTAGTCCGAGCCCTAGCACAGATACGCAGTATTTT. Amino acid sequence: CASSPSPSTDTQYF.

The genes are TRBV5-1 and TRBJ1-5; 9 positions agree with TRBD1. CDR3 length: 15 residues. V shed 0 bases, J shed 4 bases, and the junction held 2 bases outside the gene matches. Germline V CDR1 and CDR2: SGHRS, YFSETQ. CDR3: CASSLGDRENQPQHF. The CDR3 bases are TGCGCCAGCAGCTTGGGGGACAGGGAAAATCAGCCCCAGCATTTT.

This clone appeared once. The gene calls are TRBV4-1 and TRBJ1-4; D uncertain. CDR1 and CDR2 from the germline V gene are MGHRA and YSYEKL. The CDR3 loop spans 13 amino acids. Deletions cut 1 base from V and 10 bases from J, with 10 bases between. DNA for the CDR3: TGCGCCAGCAGCCAAGCTGGGGAGGGAAAACTGTTTTTT. It is translated as CASSQAGEGKLFF.

This rearrangement joins TRBV5-1 to TRBJ2-3; D gene uncertain. Trimming pared 4 bases from V and 0 bases from J, leaving 9 bases between. The CDR3 has 14 residues. The germline gives CDR1 SGHRS, CDR2 YFSETQ. The CDR3 bases are TGCGCCAGCAGCGCCGGGTTTAGCACAGATACGCAGTATTTT. Encoded protein: CASSAGFSTDTQYF.

This sequence joins TRBV2 and TRBJ2-5, with D possibly matching TRBD1 (6 bases). This CDR3 contains 15 residues. The germline V gene encodes CDR1 SNHLY and CDR2 FYNNEI. V lost 7 bases and J lost 1, with 16 bases in between. The CDR3 loop is CASTRGKDTQETQYF. CDR3 nucleotide sequence: TGTGCCAGCACCAGGGGCAAAGACACCCAAGAGACCCAGTACTTC. Variable domain in full (rest from reference TRBV2 and TRBJ2-5): EPEVTQTPSHQVTQMGQEVILRCVPISNHLYFYWYRQILGQKVEFLVSFYNNEISEKSEIFDDQFSVERPDGSNFTLKIRSTKLEDSAMYFCASTRGKDTQETQYFGPGTRLLVL.

This clone occurred a few times. CDR3: CASSLGSLNLETQYF. The CDR3 DNA follows: TGTGCCAGCAGCTTAGGGTCACTTAATCTGGAGACCCAGTACTTC. The V and J genes are TRBV7-9 and TRBJ2-5; no firm D call. The V gene's germline CDR1 is SEHNR and CDR2 FQNEAQ (reference sequence). The V gene lost 1 base and the J gene lost 5 bases, with 14 bases spanning the gap. The CDR3 length is 15 residues.

The chain combines TRBV5-1 with TRBJ1-1; possibly TRBD1 for D (5 bases). This CDR3 is 15 amino acids long. The germline V gene has CDR1 SGHRS and CDR2 YFSETQ. V lost 4 bases, J lost 0 bases, and 13 bases lay in between. CDR3 protein: CASSQTVLMNTEAFF. CDR3 bases: TGCGCCAGCAGCCAGACAGTACTTATGAACACTGAAGCTTTCTTT.

V and J are TRBV30 and TRBJ2-1, with 10 nucleotides matching TRBD2. Germline V gene data show CDR1 as GTSNPN and CDR2 as SVGIG (reference sequence). V was clipped by 8 bases and J by 3 bases; unmatched bases: 4. CDR3 length: 13 amino acids. Here the CDR3 DNA reads TGTGCCCAAACTAGCGGGATCTACAATGAGCAGTTCTTC. It encodes CAQTSGIYNEQFF. Full variable domain (outside the CDR3, taken from reference TRBV30 and TRBJ2-1): SQTIHQWPATLVQPVGSPLSLECTVEGTSNPNLYWYRQAAGRGLQLLFYSVGIGQISSEVPQNLSASRPQDRQFILSSKKLLLSDSGFYLCAQTSGIYNEQFFGPGTRLTVL.

The rearrangement links TRBV5-4 to TRBJ1-1; D gene uncertain. The CDR3 extends over 15 amino acids. CDR1 SGHNT and CDR2 YYREEE come from the germline V gene (reference sequence). Deletions cut 4 bases from V and 0 bases from J, with 13 bases between. CDR3 nucleotides: TGTGCCAGCAGCCCGAGAGGTGATATGAACACTGAAGCTTTCTTT. Its translation is CASSPRGDMNTEAFF.

The V gene is TRBV19, the J gene TRBJ2-5, with a tentative D call TRBD1 (8 bases). V lost 2 bases and J lost 12, with 16 bases in between. This CDR3 region has 13 residues. The germline CDR1 and CDR2 sequences are LNHDA and SQIVND (reference sequence). The DNA of the CDR3 is TGTGCCAGTAGTATAATACAGGGGGGGTCGAAGTACTTC. It yields the protein CASSIIQGGSKYF.

The chain carries TRBV18 and TRBJ2-3; TRBD2 agrees at 10 bases. J was trimmed by 3 bases and V by 4 bases; bases with no gene match: 4. Germline values: CDR1 KGHSH, CDR2 LQKENI. This CDR3 contains 15 residues. The CDR3 sequence: CASSLVAGGTDTQYF. As DNA, the CDR3 is TGTGCCAGCTCACTCGTAGCGGGAGGTACAGATACGCAGTATTTT.

The gene calls are TRBV3-1 (or the pseudogene TRBV3-2) and TRBJ1-2; weak D call: TRBD1 (6 bases). CDR1 is LGHDT and CDR2 is YNNKEL in the germline V gene (reference sequence). V was shortened by 4 bases and J by 4 bases, with 13 bases between the two germline ends. This CDR3 region has 14 residues. The CDR3 sequence is CASSRAQGTYGYTF. The CDR3 DNA sequence: TGTGCCAGCAGCCGCGCTCAGGGGACCTATGGCTACACCTTC.

This chain connects TRBV5-4 to TRBJ2-3; D perhaps matches TRBD2 (8 bases). This CDR3 is built from 18 residues. Germline V CDR1 and CDR2: SGHNT, YYREEE (reference sequence). Trimming cost V 4 bases and J 4 bases, with 25 bases left between them. DNA of the CDR3: TGTGCCAGCAGCCGGGGGGGACAGACTACTTTGAGGGCAGATACGCAGTATTTT. It yields the protein CASSRGGQTTLRADTQYF.

The rearrangement uses TRBV5-1 and TRBJ1-6; 7 bases are shared with TRBD1. Germline V gives CDR1 SGHRS, CDR2 YFSETQ. V shed 5 bases and J 7 bases; nucleotides not matched to a gene: 9. The CDR3 spans 15 residues. Here the CDR3 DNA reads TGCGCCAGCAGTCTGACAGGGATTCAAAATTCACCCCTCCACTTT. Translating gives CASSLTGIQNSPLHF.

The chain is built from TRBV30 and TRBJ1-4; D is possibly TRBD1 (6 bases). Germline CDR1 GTSNPN, CDR2 SVGIG (reference sequence). The CDR3 runs 15 residues. V was cut by 3 bases and J by 0 bases, with 11 bases left in between. This chain's CDR3 is CAWSIRQATNEKLFF. The CDR3 bases are TGTGCCTGGAGCATTCGACAGGCAACTAATGAAAAACTGTTTTTT.

The rearrangement joins TRBV7-2 to TRBJ2-7; D is uncertain. Germline V gives CDR1 SGHTA, CDR2 FQGNSA. There are 15 residues in the CDR3. Trimming took 5 bases from V and 3 from J, leaving 17 bases between them. The CDR3 loop is CASSPDRGSIYEQYF. The DNA of the CDR3 is TGTGCCAGCAGCCCCGACCGCGGTTCAATCTACGAGCAGTACTTC.

This clone is categorized as medium-sized. This chain connects TRBV3-1 (or the pseudogene TRBV3-2) to TRBJ2-1; 10 bases fit TRBD2. From germline, CDR1 is LGHDT and CDR2 YNNKEL (reference sequence). J lost 7 bases, V lost 1 base, and 16 bases had no gene match. The CDR3 spans 19 residues. Here the CDR3 DNA reads TGTGCCAGCAGCCAAGGGGGGGAGACTAGCGGGTTCGTGTGGAATGAGCAGTTCTTC. Its protein is CASSQGGETSGFVWNEQFF.

This clone was detected only a few times. The V and J genes are TRBV3-1 (or the pseudogene TRBV3-2) and TRBJ2-1, with 8 bases aligning to TRBD2. CDR3 length: 16 amino acids. Unmatched junction bases numbered 11, after V lost 1 base and J lost 9 bases. The germline gives CDR1 LGHDT, CDR2 YNNKEL (reference sequence). DNA of the CDR3: TGTGCCAGCAGCCAAGGCTCCCCAGCGGGAGCTTTTGAGCAGTTCTTC. Protein sequence: CASSQGSPAGAFEQFF.

The J gene is TRBJ1-1, the V gene TRBV11-2; 7 positions match TRBD1. The CDR3 covers 15 residues. The V and J ends lost 3 bases and 3 bases, in that order; junction bases with no gene match: 7. Germline assignment: CDR1 SGHAT and CDR2 FQNNGV. This CDR3 is CASSFTGVRDTEAFF. In nucleotides, the CDR3 is TGTGCCAGCAGCTTTACAGGGGTAAGGGACACTGAAGCTTTCTTT.

The gene calls are TRBV7-2 and TRBJ1-4; tentative D call: TRBD1 (6 bases). This CDR3 contains 16 residues. Germline-derived CDR1 and CDR2 are SGHTA and FQGNSA. The V end lost 4 bases, the J end lost 7 bases, and 19 bases lay between the germline ends. CDR3 sequence: CASSSSSRGAGEKLFF. CDR3 sequence (DNA): TGTGCCAGCAGCTCGAGTTCCCGGGGGGCTGGTGAAAAACTGTTTTTT.

The rearrangement uses TRBV11-2 and TRBJ1-5; D may be TRBD1 (5 bases). This CDR3 spans 15 amino acids. Germline assignment: CDR1 SGHAT and CDR2 FQNNGV. Trimming took 5 bases from V and 6 from J, leaving 17 bases between them. In DNA form, the CDR3 reads TGTGCCAGCAGCGCCGCCGGGGGTGGGGGTCAGCCCCAGCATTTT. Translation gives CASSAAGGGGQPQHF.

This clone was observed a few times. The V and J genes are TRBV27 and TRBJ1-6; D gene unclear. V lost 6 bases, J lost 7 bases, and 13 bases lay in between. This CDR3 is built from 14 residues. Germline V CDR1 and CDR2: MNHEY, SMNVEV (reference sequence). The CDR3 nucleotides read TGTGCCAGCAGGCTAAGGGCGGGAAATTCACCCCTCCACTTT. It specifies CASRLRAGNSPLHF.

The chain is built from TRBV18 and TRBJ2-1; maybe TRBD1 (6 bases). The V end lost 8 bases, the J end lost 9 bases, and 20 bases lay between the germline ends. CDR1 and CDR2 (germline): KGHSH, LQKENI. This CDR3 has 14 amino acids. CDR3 in DNA: TGTGCCAGCAGACCGGGACAAAATCGGCCTGAGCAGTTCTTC. This encodes CASRPGQNRPEQFF. Filled out from reference TRBV18 and TRBJ2-1, the complete variable domain reads NAGVMQNPRHLVRRRGQEARLRCSPMKGHSHVYWYRQLPEEGLKFMVYLQKENIIDESGMPKERFSAEFPKEGPSILRIQQVVRGDSAAYFCASRPGQNRPEQFFGPGTRLTVL.

The rearrangement links TRBV21-1 to TRBJ2-5; TRBD2 is taken as the D call from the table, unchecked against the DNA. TRBV21-1 is annotated as a pseudogene. The CDR3 has 13 residues. CDR3 DNA: TGTGCCAGCAGCAAAAAGAGGAAAGAGACCCAGTACTTC. It yields the protein CASSKKRKETQYF.

This CDR3 reads CASNGGPLIFNYGYTF. The CDR3 nucleotides read TGTGCCAGTAACGGGGGGCCACTGATCTTTAACTATGGCTACACCTTC. The V and J genes are TRBV19 and TRBJ1-2; D might be TRBD1 (6 bases). The CDR3 covers 16 residues. Germline V gene sequence: CDR1 LNHDA, CDR2 SQIVND (reference sequence). Between the trimmed V and J ends, which lost 7 bases and 1 base, there was a span of 19 bases.